Listed below are T cell receptor beta chains from one sample, sequenced in a study of T cells expressing NK-cell markers. From the 5' RACE reads, TCRdb lists one entry per CDR3 protein and no DNA. The sample holds a few hundred thousand distinct CDR3 sequences. Sequencing was carried out using blood T cells: a sorted CD56 or NKG2C T cell subset, CD4+ or CD8+ T cells, or bulk PBMC T cells (not recorded which). The receptors were sampled from a woman between 50 and 59 years old in good health. Each CDR3 is given with its conserved first and last residue.

J | V | length | CDR3
TRBJ1-1 | TRBV6-6 | 16 | CASTLAQGSVNTEAFF
TRBJ2-3 | TRBV20-1 | 15 | CSAPLAKPSTDTQYF
TRBJ2-5 | TRBV20-1 | 13 | CSASFGVRETQYF
TRBJ1-1 | TRBV2 | 15 | CASSEALLRGTEAFF
TRBJ2-2 | TRBV6-5 | 15 | CASSGTTMNTGELFF
TRBJ2-2 | TRBV11-1 | 19 | CASTPRNEAGVWATGELFF
TRBJ2-4 | TRBV12-3/TRBV12-4 | 14 | CASSLRPTGSIQYF
TRBJ1-3 | TRBV6-5 | 13 | CASSRGPGNTIYF
TRBJ2-3 | TRBV27 | 15 | CASSVAGLATDTQYF
TRBJ1-2 | TRBV29-1 | 11 | CSANEVYGYTF
TRBJ2-1 | TRBV7-9 | 18 | CASSLGVAGGRIFNEQFF
TRBJ2-6 | TRBV10-3 | 18 | CAISESVGRGSGANVLTF
TRBJ1-6 | TRBV2 | 14 | CASSVDRVGSPLHF
TRBJ2-2 | TRBV20-1 | 14 | CSATRQGRTGELFF
TRBJ2-2 | TRBV6-5 | 12 | CASTILGGELFF
TRBJ2-7 | TRBV20-1 | 16 | CSAAGGLAGSSYEQYF
TRBJ2-3 | TRBV10-1 | 14 | CATGGTKLLDTQYF
TRBJ2-3 | TRBV24-1 | 18 | CATSDWGSGRDITDTQYF
TRBJ2-6 | TRBV6-6 | 14 | CASSQASGANVLTF
TRBJ2-3 | TRBV12-3/TRBV12-4 | 16 | CASSPWRGLGSDTQYF
TRBJ1-1 | TRBV2 | 14 | CASKSAGWNTEAFF
TRBJ2-3 | TRBV20-1 | 15 | CSAPGLADLTDTQYF
TRBJ2-2 | TRBV5-1 | 12 | CASRLAGGELFF
TRBJ2-2 | TRBV4-1 | 17 | CASSRLRGSENTGELFF
TRBJ2-2 | TRBV12-3/TRBV12-4 | 15 | CASRGQGVNTGELFF
TRBJ2-5 | TRBV6-5 | 18 | CASSSPTSGRRYAETQYF
TRBJ2-5 | TRBV23-1 | 15 | CASSQLDGGQETQYF
TRBJ2-5 | TRBV5-6 | 12 | CASSVSGETQYF
TRBJ2-1 | TRBV5-1 | 15 | CASSLLGLNYNEQFF
TRBJ1-2 | TRBV12-3/TRBV12-4 | 13 | CASTTGTGVGYTF
TRBJ1-1 | TRBV5-6 | 14 | CASSPPREGTEAFF
TRBJ2-1 | TRBV14 | 15 | CASSQDPRLVNEQFF
TRBJ2-6 | TRBV5-6 | 15 | CASSLRSPGANVLTF
TRBJ2-2 | TRBV7-2 | 15 | CASSSSRHYTGELFF
TRBJ2-1 | TRBV7-6 | 15 | CASSLGVSYYNEQFF
TRBJ2-5 | TRBV18 | 15 | CASSPPGRLQETQYF
TRBJ2-5 | TRBV7-8 | 12 | CASSRAQGFQYF
TRBJ2-1 | TRBV7-2 | 12 | CASSPKGQEQFF
TRBJ2-1 | TRBV7-9 | 14 | CASSSGTDSNEQFF
TRBJ2-2 | TRBV20-1 | 15 | CSARRASRNTGELFF